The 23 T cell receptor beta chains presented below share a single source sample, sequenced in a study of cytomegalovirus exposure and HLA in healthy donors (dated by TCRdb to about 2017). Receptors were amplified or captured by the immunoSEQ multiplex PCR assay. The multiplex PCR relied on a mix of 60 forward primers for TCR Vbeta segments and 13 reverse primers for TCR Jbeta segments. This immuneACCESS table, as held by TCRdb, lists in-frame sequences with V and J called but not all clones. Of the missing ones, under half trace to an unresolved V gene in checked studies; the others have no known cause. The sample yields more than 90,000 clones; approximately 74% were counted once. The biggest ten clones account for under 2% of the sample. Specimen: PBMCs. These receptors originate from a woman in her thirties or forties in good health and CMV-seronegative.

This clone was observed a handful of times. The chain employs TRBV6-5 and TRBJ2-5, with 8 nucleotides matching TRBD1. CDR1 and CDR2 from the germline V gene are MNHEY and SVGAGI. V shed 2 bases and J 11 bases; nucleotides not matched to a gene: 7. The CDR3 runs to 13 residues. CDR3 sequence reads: CASSYPDRGAQYF. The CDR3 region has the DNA TGTGCCAGCAGTTACCCAGACAGGGGTGCGCAGTACTTC.

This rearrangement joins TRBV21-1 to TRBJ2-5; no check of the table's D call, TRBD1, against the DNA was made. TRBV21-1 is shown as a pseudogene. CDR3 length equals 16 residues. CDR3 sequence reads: CASSNIRQGFPETQYF. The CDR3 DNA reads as TGTGCCAGCAGCAACATTCGACAGGGGTTCCCAGAGACCCAGTACTTC.

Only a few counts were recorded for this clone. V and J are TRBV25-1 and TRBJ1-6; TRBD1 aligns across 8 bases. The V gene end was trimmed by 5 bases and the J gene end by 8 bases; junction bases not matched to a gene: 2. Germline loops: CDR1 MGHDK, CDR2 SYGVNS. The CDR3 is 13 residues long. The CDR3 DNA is TGTGCCAGCAGTCAGGGGGCCCATTCACCCCTCCACTTT. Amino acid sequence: CASSQGAHSPLHF.

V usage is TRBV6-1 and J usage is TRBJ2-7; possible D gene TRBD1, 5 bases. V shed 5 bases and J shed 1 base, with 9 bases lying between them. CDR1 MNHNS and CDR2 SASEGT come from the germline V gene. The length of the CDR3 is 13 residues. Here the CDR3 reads CASSMQGSYEQYF. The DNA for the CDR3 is TGTGCCAGCAGTATGCAGGGATCCTACGAGCAGTACTTC.

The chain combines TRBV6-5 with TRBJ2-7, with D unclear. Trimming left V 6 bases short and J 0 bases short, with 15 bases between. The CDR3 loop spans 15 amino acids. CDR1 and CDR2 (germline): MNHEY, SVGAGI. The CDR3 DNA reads TGTGCCAGCAGCCCCGGCGGCGTCACCTCCTACGAGCAGTACTTC. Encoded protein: CASSPGGVTSYEQYF.

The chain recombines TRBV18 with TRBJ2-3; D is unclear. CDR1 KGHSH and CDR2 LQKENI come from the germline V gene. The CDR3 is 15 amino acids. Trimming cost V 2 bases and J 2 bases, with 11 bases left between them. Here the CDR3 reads CASSPTDTLTDTQYF. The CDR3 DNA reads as TGTGCCAGCTCACCAACTGACACTCTCACAGATACGCAGTATTTT.

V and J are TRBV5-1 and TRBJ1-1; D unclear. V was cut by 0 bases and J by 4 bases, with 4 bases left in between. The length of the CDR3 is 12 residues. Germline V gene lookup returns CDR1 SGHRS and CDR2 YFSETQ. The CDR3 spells CASSLVGTEAFF. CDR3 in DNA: TGCGCCAGCAGCTTGGTCGGCACTGAAGCTTTCTTT.

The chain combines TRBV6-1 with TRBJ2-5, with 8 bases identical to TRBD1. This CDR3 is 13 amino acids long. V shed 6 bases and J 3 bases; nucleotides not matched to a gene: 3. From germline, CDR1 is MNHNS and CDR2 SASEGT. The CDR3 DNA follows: TGTGCCAGCAGGACGACAGGGGAAGAGACCCAGTACTTC. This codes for CASRTTGEETQYF.

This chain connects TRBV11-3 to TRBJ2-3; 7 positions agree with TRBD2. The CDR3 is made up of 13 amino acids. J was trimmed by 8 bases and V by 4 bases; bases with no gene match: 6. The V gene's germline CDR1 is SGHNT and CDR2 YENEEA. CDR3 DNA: TGTGCCAGCAGCTCCGGGAGGCGGGGTACGCAGTATTTT. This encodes CASSSGRRGTQYF.

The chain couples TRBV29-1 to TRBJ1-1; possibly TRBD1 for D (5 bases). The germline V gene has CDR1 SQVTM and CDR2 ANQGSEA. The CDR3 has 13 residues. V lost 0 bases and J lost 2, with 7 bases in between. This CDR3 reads CSVEDRGNTEAFF. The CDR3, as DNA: TGCAGCGTTGAAGATAGGGGAAACACTGAAGCTTTCTTT.

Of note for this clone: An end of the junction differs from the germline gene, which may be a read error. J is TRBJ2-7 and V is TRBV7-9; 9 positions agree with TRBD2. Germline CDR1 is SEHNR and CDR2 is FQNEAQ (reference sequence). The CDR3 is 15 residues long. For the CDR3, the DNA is TGTTCCAGCAGCCAACTAGCGGGTGGAGCTAACGAGCAGTACTTC. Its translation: CSSSQLAGGANEQYF.

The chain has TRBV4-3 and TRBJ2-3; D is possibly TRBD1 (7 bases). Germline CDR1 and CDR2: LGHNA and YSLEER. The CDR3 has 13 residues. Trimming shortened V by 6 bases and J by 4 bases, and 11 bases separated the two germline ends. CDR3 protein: CASSPGGSDTQYF. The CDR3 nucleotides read TGCGCCAGCAGTCCAGGGGGGTCAGATACGCAGTATTTT.

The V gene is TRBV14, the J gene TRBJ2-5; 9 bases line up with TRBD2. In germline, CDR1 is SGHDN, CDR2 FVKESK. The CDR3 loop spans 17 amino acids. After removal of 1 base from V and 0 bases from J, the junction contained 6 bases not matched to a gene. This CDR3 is CASSQGIAGAYQETQYF. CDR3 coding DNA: TGTGCCAGCAGCCAAGGGATAGCGGGGGCTTACCAAGAGACCCAGTACTTC.

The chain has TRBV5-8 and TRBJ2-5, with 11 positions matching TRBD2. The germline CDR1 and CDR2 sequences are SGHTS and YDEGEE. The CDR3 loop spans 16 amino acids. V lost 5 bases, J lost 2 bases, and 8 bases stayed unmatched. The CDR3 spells CASSSGRASSQETQYF. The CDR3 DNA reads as TGTGCCAGCAGTAGCGGGAGGGCCTCTTCACAAGAGACCCAGTACTTC.

CDR3 coding DNA: TGTGCCAGCAGCTTGGGTGGTACAGGGGCCGCCGAGCAGTACTTC. This gives the protein CASSLGGTGAAEQYF. The chain employs TRBV5-8 and TRBJ2-7; 7 bases agree with TRBD1. This CDR3 has 15 residues. Germline lookup yields CDR1 SGHTS and CDR2 YDEGEE. The trim removed 0 bases at V and 6 bases at J, leaving 9 bases unmatched.

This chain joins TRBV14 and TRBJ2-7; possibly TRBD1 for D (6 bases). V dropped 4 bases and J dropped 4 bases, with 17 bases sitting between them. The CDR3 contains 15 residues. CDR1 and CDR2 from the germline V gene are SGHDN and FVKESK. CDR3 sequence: CASSPSSRGGYEQYF. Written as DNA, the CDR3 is TGTGCCAGCAGCCCGAGTAGCAGGGGTGGTTACGAGCAGTACTTC. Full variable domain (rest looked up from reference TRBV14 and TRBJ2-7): EAGVTQFPSHSVIEKGQTVTLRCDPISGHDNLYWYRRVMGKEIKFLLHFVKESKQDESGMPNNRFLAERTGGTYSTLKVQPAELEDSGVYFCASSPSSRGGYEQYFGPGTRLTVT.

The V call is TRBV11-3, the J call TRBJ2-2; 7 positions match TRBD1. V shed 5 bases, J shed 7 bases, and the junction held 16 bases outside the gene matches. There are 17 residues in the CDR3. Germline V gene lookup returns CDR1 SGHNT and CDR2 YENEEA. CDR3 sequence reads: CASSTRQGRTSVGELFF. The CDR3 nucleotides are TGTGCCAGCAGCACCAGACAGGGACGGACGTCGGTCGGGGAGCTGTTTTTT.

The CDR3 DNA is TGTGCCAGCAGCTTGGGGGAGGTTGGTGGCTACACCTTC. Translating gives CASSLGEVGGYTF. The chain links TRBV7-9 to TRBJ1-2, with D tentatively TRBD1 (5 bases). Germline V lookup: CDR1 SEHNR, CDR2 FQNEAQ (reference sequence). The ends were cut back, 3 bases at V and 7 bases at J, with 12 bases in the middle. The length of the CDR3 is 13 residues.

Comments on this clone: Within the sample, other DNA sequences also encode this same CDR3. CDR3 nucleotide sequence: TGTGCCAGTAGTTCGACGGGGGTGGCTGAAGCTTTCTTT. Translation: CASSSTGVAEAFF. J is TRBJ1-1 and V is TRBV19; D may be TRBD1 (5 bases). Germline CDR1 LNHDA, CDR2 SQIVND (reference sequence). This CDR3 contains 13 residues. V was trimmed by 5 bases and J by 6 bases, leaving 13 bases between them.

CDR3 sequence: CASMTGGDPNQPQHF. DNA of the CDR3: TGTGCCAGTATGACAGGGGGCGACCCCAATCAGCCCCAGCATTTT. The V gene is TRBV19, the J gene TRBJ1-5; 10 bases fit TRBD1. The CDR3 sequence is 15 residues long. Trimming at V came to 7 bases and at J to 3 bases, leaving 6 bases not matched to a gene. Germline V gives CDR1 LNHDA, CDR2 SQIVND (reference sequence).

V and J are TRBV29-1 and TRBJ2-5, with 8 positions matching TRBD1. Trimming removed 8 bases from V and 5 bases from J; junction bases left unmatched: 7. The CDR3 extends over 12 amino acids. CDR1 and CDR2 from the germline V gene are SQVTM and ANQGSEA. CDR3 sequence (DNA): TGCAGCAGTCGCAGGGGGCTTGAGACCCAGTACTTC. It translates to CSSRRGLETQYF.

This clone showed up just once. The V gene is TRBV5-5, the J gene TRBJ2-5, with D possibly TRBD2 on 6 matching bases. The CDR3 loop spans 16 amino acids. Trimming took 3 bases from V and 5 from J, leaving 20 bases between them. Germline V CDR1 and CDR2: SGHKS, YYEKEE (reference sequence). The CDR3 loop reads CASSSPGPEGVETQYF. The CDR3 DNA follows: TGTGCCAGCAGCTCACCAGGGCCGGAGGGCGTGGAGACCCAGTACTTC.

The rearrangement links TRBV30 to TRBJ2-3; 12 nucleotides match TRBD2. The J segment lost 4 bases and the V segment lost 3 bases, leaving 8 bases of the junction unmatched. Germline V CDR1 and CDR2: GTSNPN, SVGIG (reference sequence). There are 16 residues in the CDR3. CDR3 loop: CAWSLGLAGQADTQYF. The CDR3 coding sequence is TGTGCCTGGAGCCTCGGACTAGCGGGGCAGGCAGATACGCAGTATTTT. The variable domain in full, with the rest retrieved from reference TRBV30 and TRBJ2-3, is SQTIHQWPATLVQPVGSPLSLECTVEGTSNPNLYWYRQAAGRGLQLLFYSVGIGQISSEVPQNLSASRPQDRQFILSSKKLLLSDSGFYLCAWSLGLAGQADTQYFGPGTRLTVL.